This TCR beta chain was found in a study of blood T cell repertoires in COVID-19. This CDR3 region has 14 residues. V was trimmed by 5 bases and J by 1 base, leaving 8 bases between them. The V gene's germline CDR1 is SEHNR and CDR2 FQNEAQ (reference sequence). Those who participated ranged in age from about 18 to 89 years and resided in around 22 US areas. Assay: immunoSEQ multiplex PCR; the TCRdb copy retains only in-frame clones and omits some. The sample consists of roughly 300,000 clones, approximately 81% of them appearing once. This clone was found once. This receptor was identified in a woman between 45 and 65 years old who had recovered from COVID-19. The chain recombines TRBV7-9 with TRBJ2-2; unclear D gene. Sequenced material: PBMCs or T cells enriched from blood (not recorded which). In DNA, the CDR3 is TGTGCCAGCAGCCCTCAGATGAACACCGGGGAGCTGTTTTTT. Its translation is CASSPQMNTGELFF.